This T cell receptor beta chain emerged from a study of cytomegalovirus exposure and HLA in healthy donors (dated by TCRdb to 2016 to 2017). Looking at the study overall: An earlier analysis of several hundred of the donors reported about 290 Gb of sequence data and 100 million to 130 million unique TCR beta sequences from 150 million to 200 million T cells. An early release covering more than 500 HLA-typed donors comprised approximately 300 gigabases of sequencing data and roughly 86 million unique TCR sequences. Typing coverage varied by locus: 629-630 donors for A, B, C, DRB1 and DQB1; roughly 520 for DQA1; about 570 for DPA1; 400 to 480 for DPB1. Several DR-DQ haplotypes were handled as single units for association and clustering, since linkage in the cohort was strong. Of the approximately 400 genotyped donors, 65% to 90% fell in the genetic ancestry cluster associated with self-reported Caucasian donors. In the later analysis, no new phenotypic data were used to find candidate immune exposures; instead, reliance was placed on TCR beta sequences and their occurrence across donors. The study aimed to test whether cataloging public T cell receptors could reveal signatures of past pathogen exposure. Both class I and class II loci were covered by HLA typing, at four-digit resolution. Alongside the repertoire data, information on donor age, sex, ethnicity and CMV serostatus was compiled. A later genetic analysis took genome-wide SNP genotypes for about 55% of the 666 donors and used that subset as a discovery cohort. To predict cytomegalovirus infection status, the study combined high-throughput TCR immunosequencing, statistical association of individual TCRs with disease status, and machine learning. An earlier analysis of 500 to 650 of the donors applied high-throughput TCR beta sequencing to assess whether each TCR beta V gene segment acted as functional or pseudogenic. In addition to the first cohort of approximately 650 subjects, a separate validation cohort of 130 or so different subjects was used. Using immunosequencing, the study profiled T cell repertoires from roughly 650 subjects and related those repertoires to cytomegalovirus serostatus. A later analysis re-analyzed previously published TCR beta repertoires from approximately 700 donors and added high-resolution HLA genotyping to study TCR occurrence patterns. All discovery cohort repertoires had been generated using a single sequencing platform. Across 300 to 500 genotyped donors of the cohort, an average of about 250,000 unique TCR beta nucleotide sequences per donor were sequenced, and around 20% of those sequences were non-productive. Overall results and qualifications from the work: The earlier analysis of 587 of the donors excluded about 16 rarely observed V segments, including chromosome 9 orphons, because counts were too low. Because HLA typing was missing for some donors at each locus, association tests included only the typed subset. Several of the top co-occurrence clusters appeared to be linked to parvovirus B19, influenza, CMV and Epstein-Barr virus, according to a later analysis. A few of the identified cytomegalovirus-associated TCR beta chains were confirmed in vitro to be specific for cytomegalovirus antigens. The 87-base-pair reads could not distinguish some IMGT-functional V segments, including TRBV6-2 and TRBV6-3, so those segments were excluded. Broadly in line with IMGT annotations, most TCR beta V segments showed up in productive rearrangements about 87% or about 30% of the time in an earlier analysis of under 700 of the donors. Immune exposure information for the cohort was limited to CMV serostatus. Assigning TCR associations to individual alleles was difficult when HLA alleles, especially DR and DQ, strongly co-occurred. In a later analysis, the rate of TCR association differed among HLA loci, with DRB1 alleles having the most associated TCRs and HLA-C alleles having the fewest. Roughly uniform sequencing depth across donors was assumed in presence/absence analyses, although this assumption may not hold. It was suggested by the authors that the approach could potentially be generalized to other disease states and immunological phenotypes. Most TCR sequences were observed very rarely across donors, whereas some public TCRs were present in many individuals. Linkage disequilibrium might explain the correlated functional status among segregating V segments, but an unknown experimental factor could not be ruled out. Specific HLA alleles were associated with more than 15,000 TCR beta sequences at a false discovery rate of 0.05 in a later analysis. A further reported finding was that TCR beta sequences accurately predicted the HLA-A and HLA-B alleles for most subjects in the first cohort. In the study, about 150 TCR beta chains were listed as associated with cytomegalovirus. According to a later analysis, most CMV-associated TCR beta chains appeared to be HLA-restricted, and the HLA associations seemed to be driven largely by CMV exposure. Compared with the approximately 720-donor mean, donors in an Asian-associated ancestry cluster had fewer N-insertions in productive TCRs, according to a later genetic analysis. Compared with equally common non-associated chains, HLA-associated TCR beta chains in a later analysis were more clonally expanded and had lower generation probabilities. A group of highly shared sequence variants was considered likely to be a technical artifact of the sequencing pipeline. This cohort had only TCR beta chains sequenced, and the lack of alpha or paired-chain data limited which features could be detected. A later genetic analysis associated a missense DCLRE1C variant with V-gene and J-gene trimming of TCR beta chains, and an independent cohort replicated the association. In both the original and validation cohorts, the classifier was reported to diagnose cytomegalovirus status with high specificity and sensitivity.

V gives up 4 bases and J gives up 0 bases, and the segment between their germline ends measures 8 bases. The germline V gene provides CDR1 SGHRS and CDR2 YFSETQ. The CDR3 goes from the cysteine to the phenylalanine over 15 residues. Only CDR3 DNA remains: 45 bases, in frame from the first base. Receptor amplification or capture employed the immunoSEQ multiplex PCR assay. A mixture of 60 forward primers for TCR Vbeta segments and 13 reverse primers for TCR Jbeta segments was used in the multiplex PCR. A multiplex PCR assay on genomic DNA amplified the CDR3 region of rearranged TCR beta genes. The Illumina HiSeq System was used to sequence the amplified TCR beta libraries as 87-base-pair reads. Turning to the authors' computational methods: A later analysis counted about 82 million unique TCR beta chains across the 690 or so repertoires, and 9.5 million to 11 million of these chains were shared by at least two donors. Raw reads were error-corrected and collapsed into unique sequences with a nearest-neighbor algorithm that merged closely related sequences to remove PCR and sequencing errors. V, D and J gene segments were assigned by aligning CDR3 sequences to IMGT reference sequences. For a sequence to be retained, a match of at least six nucleotides was required to both a V gene segment and a J gene segment. Rearrangements were called productive when the CDR3 lacked stop codons and stayed in frame with V and J; all others were non-productive. CDR3 was defined by IMGT convention, running from the second conserved V-encoded cysteine to the conserved J-encoded phenylalanine. The earlier analysis of about 640 of the donors excluded any sequence lacking an unambiguous match to a single V gene segment. In an earlier analysis of approximately 610 of the donors, V segments were called functional above 56.7% productive rearrangements and were called segregating when the between-donor standard deviation exceeded 5%. A statistical classification framework was built for diagnosing cytomegalovirus status from the catalog of TCR beta chain sequences. In a later analysis, V and J genes were assigned by comparing TCR nucleotide sequences against IMGT/GENE-DB human TR gene sequences. A later analysis assigned CDR3 sequences and most-parsimonious VDJ recombination scenarios with the TCRdist pipeline. In a later analysis, each TCR beta chain was defined by its CDR3 amino acid sequence together with its V-gene family, and reads lacking a unique V-gene family were excluded. A later analysis removed 500 to 600 highly shared, low-generation-probability nucleotide sequences to deal with suspected cross-contamination and a sequencing artifact. In a later analysis, a clonal expansion index for each public chain was calculated from normalized within-repertoire ranks of inferred template counts. In a later analysis, generation probabilities were computed with a VDJ recombination model fitted to out-of-frame rearrangements, and the resulting probabilities were checked against IGoR. In a later analysis, hypergeometric tests were used to score TCR-TCR, TCR-HLA and TCR-CMV co-occurrence, with a repertoire-size bias correction applied to TCR pairs. A later analysis estimated false discovery rates by permuting HLA or CMV assignments 20 times. A later analysis grouped co-occurring TCRs with DBSCAN, adding TCRdist sequence similarity when clustering within HLA-allele-positive subsets. Repertoires with fewer than 30,000 or more than 120,000 public chains, plus five repertoires with anomalous nucleotide sharing, were excluded from co-occurrence clustering. In its TCRdb copy, this immuneACCESS table keeps in-frame sequences only and misses some clones. Where compared with another copy, unresolved V genes explain less than half of these, and the others have no known cause. Clonal size and the V and J genes are those of that table, whereas D and trimming came from the DNA. The table for this sample lists 200,000 to 250,000 clones; 70% to 80% of them were counted only once. The ten most abundant clones make up around 2.9% of the sample.

In total, fewer than 750 healthy bone marrow donors made up the cohort. All cohort members were sampled while nominally healthy, although unrecorded immune exposures were likely present. The donor tested CMV seropositive and was one of the 289 seropositive cohort members. Each donor provided a peripheral blood sample, and peripheral blood mononuclear cells were used for TCR beta sequencing. The Qiagen DNeasy Blood Extraction Kit was used to extract genomic DNA from the blood cell samples. About this clone itself: Its antigen remains undetermined. The sample holds no much larger clone one base away, and base qualities are not on file.

The receptor was isolated from a woman between 55 and 75 years old in good health and CMV-seropositive. The rearrangement combines TRBV5-1 with TRBJ2-6; possibly the D gene is TRBD1, per 5 matching bases. Sequencing used PBMCs. The DNA reads as follows: TGCGCCAGCAGCCTCAGGGACTCTGGGGCCAACGTCCTGACTTTC. It codes for CASSLRDSGANVLTF.